This T cell receptor beta chain emerged from a study of T cell repertoires in cytomegalovirus infection. Study details: The public TCR beta signatures pointed to both CMV infection and matching HLA type. Study results and caveats: Cumulated frequencies of public TCR beta families served to identify carriers of CMV plus the relevant HLA. The ex vivo response showed dominance by HLA-C-restricted CMV-specific TCR beta clonotypes.

The CDR3 totals 16 residues. Germline V gene sequence: CDR1 MGHRA, CDR2 YSYEKL. V lost 4 bases, J lost 6 bases, and 21 bases lay in between. About this clonotype itself: The antigen is unknown.

TCRdb redid the calling of the reads with MiXCR, one entry per CDR3 protein. Among some 350,000 distinct CDR3 sequences listed, 15% to 20% were seen once. The chain combines TRBV4-1 with TRBJ1-2, with D possibly matching TRBD1 (5 bases). The sequence came from a human donor in good health (CMV status not recorded). Some clones in this sample may be carry-over from other donors' samples. The sequencing sample was made of PBMCs. This chain's CDR3 is CASSPTLQVLIDGYTF. The CDR3 DNA reads TGCGCCAGCAGCCCGACCCTACAGGTCCTGATAGATGGCTACACCTTC.